What follows are 8 T cell receptor beta chains derived from one specimen sequenced in a study of T cell responses to AZD1222 COVID-19 vaccine. TCRdb's table, derived via immunoSEQ multiplex PCR, lists solely in-frame clones and lacks some. This table has hundreds of thousands of clones, around 93% appearing once. Sample: peripheral blood, taken 28 days after the second AZD1222 dose. Receptors were obtained from an adult who received the AZD1222 COVID-19 vaccine.

The gene calls are TRBV4-1 and TRBJ1-2; D remains ambiguous. V was cut by 1 base and J by 8 bases, with 5 bases left in between. The CDR3 has 11 amino acids. From germline, CDR1 is MGHRA and CDR2 YSYEKL. Here the CDR3 reads CASSQGEGYTF. The CDR3, as DNA: TGCGCCAGCAGCCAAGGAGAGGGCTACACCTTC.

The V gene is TRBV10-3, the J gene TRBJ2-7; possible D gene TRBD1, 6 bases. Trimming took 0 bases from V and 7 from J, leaving 19 bases between them. The germline V gene has CDR1 ENHRY and CDR2 SYGVKD. This CDR3 is built from 16 residues. CDR3 in DNA: TGTGCCATCAGTGAGTCGGCTGGGGGTACAAGGGGGGAGCAGTACTTC. Amino acids: CAISESAGGTRGEQYF.

This chain links TRBV3-1 (or the pseudogene TRBV3-2) with TRBJ1-1, with TRBD1 matching over 8 bases. The CDR3 contains 12 residues. Germline V gene lookup returns CDR1 LGHDT and CDR2 YNNKEL (reference sequence). V lost 4 bases to trimming and J lost 8 bases; unmatched junction nucleotides: 3. Here the CDR3 reads CASSRGDREAFF. CDR3 coding DNA: TGTGCCAGCAGCCGCGGGGACAGGGAAGCTTTCTTT.

This sequence joins TRBV6-5 and TRBJ1-1; possible D gene TRBD1, 5 bases. Trimming removed 7 bases from V and 7 bases from J, with 16 bases in between. The CDR3 contains 13 residues. The germline gives CDR1 MNHEY, CDR2 SVGAGI. The chain's CDR3 is CASTLREASEAFF. The CDR3 nucleotides read TGTGCCAGCACCCTCAGGGAGGCCAGTGAAGCTTTCTTT.

CDR3 amino acids: CASSVLDRGYTEAFF. DNA of the CDR3: TGTGCCAGCAGCGTGCTGGACAGGGGTTATACTGAAGCTTTCTTT. V and J are TRBV28 and TRBJ1-1; 9 bases line up with TRBD1. The trim removed 6 bases at V and 5 bases at J, leaving 10 bases unmatched. The germline V gene has CDR1 MDHEN and CDR2 SYDVKM. The CDR3 length is 15 residues.

V is TRBV28 and J is TRBJ1-6; D perhaps matches TRBD1 (5 bases). Trimming pared 2 bases from V and 7 bases from J, leaving 12 bases between. Looked up from germline, CDR1 is MDHEN and CDR2 is SYDVKM. This CDR3 is built from 15 residues. This CDR3 reads CASSLSPGLNSPLHF. DNA for the CDR3: TGTGCCAGCAGTTTAAGTCCAGGGTTGAATTCACCCCTCCACTTT.

This chain links TRBV27 with TRBJ2-7; TRBD2 is a possible D gene (5 bases). CDR1 and CDR2 (germline): MNHEY, SMNVEV (reference sequence). CDR3 size: 13 residues. Trimming stripped 5 bases from V and 4 bases from J, with 12 bases between. The CDR3 here is CASSGRGGYEQYF. In nucleotides, the CDR3 is TGTGCCAGCAGTGGTCGGGGTGGGTACGAGCAGTACTTC.

The rearrangement joins TRBV5-1 to TRBJ1-1, with 7 positions matching TRBD1. V trimming: 2 bases; J trimming: 4 bases; junction bases outside the gene matches: 5. Germline V gives CDR1 SGHRS, CDR2 YFSETQ. CDR3 length equals 14 residues. The CDR3 protein is CASSFTGEVTEAFF. In DNA form, the CDR3 reads TGCGCCAGCAGCTTTACAGGGGAGGTCACTGAAGCTTTCTTT.